This TCR beta chain was recorded in a study of CD8 T cells in ankylosing spondylitis. A single record per CDR3 protein comes from TCRdb applying MiXCR to the 5' RACE reads. The profile covers about 220,000 distinct CDR3 sequences, with about 7% appearing a single time and approximately 15% taken by the ten largest. Study conclusions and caveats: Typical of ankylosing spondylitis blood, it appeared, was a TCR beta motif of eight highly homologous variants.

This clonotype turned up a few times. Antigen: not known. The V gene's germline CDR1 is KGHSH and CDR2 LQKENI. The CDR3 length is 17 residues. V lost 0 bases to trimming and J lost 2 bases; unmatched junction nucleotides: 7. Material for sequencing was blood, either unsorted or a sorted T cell fraction (not recorded which). This receptor was identified in a male donor with ankylosing spondylitis. The V gene is TRBV18, the J gene TRBJ2-3; the match to TRBD2 covers 8 bases. DNA for the CDR3: TGTGCCAGCTCACCACCGTTCGAGCGGGAGCCCACAGATACGCAGTATTTT. This gives the protein CASSPPFEREPTDTQYF.